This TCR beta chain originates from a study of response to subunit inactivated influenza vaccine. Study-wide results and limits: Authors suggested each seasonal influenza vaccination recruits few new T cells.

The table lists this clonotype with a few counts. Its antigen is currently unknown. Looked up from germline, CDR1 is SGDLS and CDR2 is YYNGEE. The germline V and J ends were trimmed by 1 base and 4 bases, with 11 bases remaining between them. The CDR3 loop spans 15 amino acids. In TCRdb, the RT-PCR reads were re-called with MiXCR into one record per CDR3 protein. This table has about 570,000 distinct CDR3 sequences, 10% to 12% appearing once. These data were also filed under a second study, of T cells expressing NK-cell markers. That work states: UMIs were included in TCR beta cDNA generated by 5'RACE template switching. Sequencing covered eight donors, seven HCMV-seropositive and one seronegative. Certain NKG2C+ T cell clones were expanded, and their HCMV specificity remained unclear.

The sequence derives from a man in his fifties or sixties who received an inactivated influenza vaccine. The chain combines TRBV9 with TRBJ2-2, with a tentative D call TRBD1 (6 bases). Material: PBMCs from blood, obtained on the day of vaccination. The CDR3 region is CASSVTRGPTGELFF. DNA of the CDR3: TGTGCCAGCAGCGTAACCAGGGGACCCACCGGGGAGCTGTTTTTT. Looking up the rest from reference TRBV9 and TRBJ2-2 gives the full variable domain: DSGVTQTPKHLITATGQRVTLRCSPRSGDLSVYWYQQSLDQGLQFLIQYYNGEERAKGNILERFSAQQFPDLHSELNLSSLELGDSALYFCASSVTRGPTGELFFGEGSRLTVL.